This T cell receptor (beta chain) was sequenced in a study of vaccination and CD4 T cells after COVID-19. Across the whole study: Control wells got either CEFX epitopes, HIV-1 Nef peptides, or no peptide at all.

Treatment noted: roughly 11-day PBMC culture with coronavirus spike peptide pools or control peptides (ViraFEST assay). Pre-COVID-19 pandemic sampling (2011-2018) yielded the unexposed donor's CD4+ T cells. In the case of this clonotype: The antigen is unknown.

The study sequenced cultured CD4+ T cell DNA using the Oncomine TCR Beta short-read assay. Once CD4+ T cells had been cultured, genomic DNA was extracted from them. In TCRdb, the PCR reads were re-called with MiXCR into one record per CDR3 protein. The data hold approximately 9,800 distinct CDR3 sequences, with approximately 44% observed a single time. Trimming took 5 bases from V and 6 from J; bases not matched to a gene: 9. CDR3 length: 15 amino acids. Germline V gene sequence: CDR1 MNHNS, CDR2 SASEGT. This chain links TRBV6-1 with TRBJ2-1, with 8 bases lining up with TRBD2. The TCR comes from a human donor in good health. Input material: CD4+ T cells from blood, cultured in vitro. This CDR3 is CASSHGLAGGNEQFF. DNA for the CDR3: TGTGCCAGCAGTCACGGACTGGCGGGAGGCAATGAGCAGTTCTTC.